Shown below are 15 T cell receptor beta chains from a single sample sequenced in a study of naive and memory T cell subsets. The treatment here: skin biopsy from PPD injection site in Mantoux-positive individual. A UMI-containing oligonucleotide was joined by 3' ligation to the TCR cDNA template. Amplification of ligated cDNA took four PCR rounds with SP2 and nested alpha and beta constant primers. One entry per CDR3 protein, called by TCRdb with MiXCR from the UMI-ligation and nested PCR reads. The data show tens of thousands of distinct CDR3 sequences, 5.5% to 7.5% seen once. The material sequenced was skin, taken from a tuberculin skin test site. Receptors originate from an adult in good health.

This rearrangement joins TRBV30 to TRBJ2-1; 11 nucleotides agree with TRBD2. Germline-derived CDR1 and CDR2 are GTSNPN and SVGIG (reference sequence). V dropped 2 bases and J dropped 4; count of bases not matched to a gene: 10. The length of the CDR3 is 17 residues. The CDR3 coding sequence is TGTGCCTGGAGTACCGGGATAGCGGGAGGGCCTTACAATGAGCAGTTCTTC. The encoded protein is CAWSTGIAGGPYNEQFF.

This clonotype was detected ten times or more. The gene calls are TRBV4-1 and TRBJ2-1, with 14 bases that match TRBD2. Unmatched junction bases numbered 12, after V lost 4 bases and J lost 4 bases. Germline assignment: CDR1 MGHRA and CDR2 YSYEKL. The CDR3 is 19 residues long. Here the CDR3 reads CASSLSNPWTSGRYNEQFF. The CDR3 bases are TGCGCCAGCAGCCTATCAAACCCTTGGACTAGCGGGAGGTACAATGAGCAGTTCTTC.

This clonotype was counted at least ten times. This chain uses TRBV7-9 with TRBJ2-1; D is uncertain. The V gene lost 6 bases and the J gene lost 8 bases, with 17 bases spanning the gap. Germline CDR1 is SEHNR and CDR2 is FQNEAQ (reference sequence). CDR3 length: 14 amino acids. CDR3: CASRRSRPLDEQFF. The CDR3 DNA follows: TGTGCCAGCAGGCGGAGTAGGCCGTTGGATGAGCAGTTCTTC.

This clonotype was counted ten times or more. This chain joins TRBV7-2 and TRBJ2-7; 7 positions match TRBD2. Looked up from germline, CDR1 is SGHTA and CDR2 is FQGNSA. The CDR3 consists of 13 residues. V was clipped by 5 bases and J by 7 bases; unmatched bases: 8. The CDR3 region is CASSPMEAGEQYF. In nucleotides, the CDR3 is TGTGCCAGCAGCCCCATGGAAGCGGGGGAGCAGTACTTC.

The sample holds a few counts of this clonotype. The rearrangement uses TRBV4-2 and TRBJ2-3, with a possible D match to TRBD2 (6 bases). Germline V gene lookup returns CDR1 LGHNA and CDR2 YNFKEQ. Trimming took off 4 bases at V and 4 bases at J, with 15 bases between the two ends. The CDR3 is 15 amino acids. The chain's CDR3 is CASSRAFGEADTQYF. CDR3 nucleotide sequence: TGTGCCAGCAGCCGAGCATTTGGGGAGGCAGATACGCAGTATTTT.

This clonotype was found many times. The rearrangement joins TRBV20-1 to TRBJ2-5, with TRBD2 matching over 7 bases. There are 11 residues in the CDR3. Germline CDR1 DFQATT, CDR2 SNEGSKA (reference sequence). With 7 bases clipped from V and 4 bases from J, the junction kept 3 bases outside the gene matches. CDR3 DNA: TGCAGTGGAGCGGGATCAGAGACCCAGTACTTC. This encodes CSGAGSETQYF.

This clonotype was picked up many times. The chain has TRBV6-5 and TRBJ2-5; 8 bases match TRBD2. CDR1 MNHEY and CDR2 SVGAGI come from the germline V gene. The trim removed 8 bases at V and 3 bases at J, leaving 20 bases unmatched. The CDR3 loop spans 18 amino acids. The CDR3 DNA reads TGTGCCAGCCGGGAGGGAACCGCAGGAGGGTGGTTCGAAGAGACCCAGTACTTC. Translated: CASREGTAGGWFEETQYF.

This clonotype was counted ten times or more. CDR3 amino acids: CASRQTGTSRDEQFF. CDR3 coding DNA: TGTGCCAGCAGACAGACCGGGACTAGCCGAGATGAGCAGTTCTTC. The rearrangement joins TRBV6-2 or TRBV6-3 to TRBJ2-1; 9 nucleotides align to TRBD2. CDR1 MNHEY and CDR2 SVGEGT come from the germline V gene. The CDR3 has 15 residues. V lost 6 bases to trimming and J lost 8 bases; unmatched junction nucleotides: 11.

This clonotype showed up many times. This chain uses TRBV11-3 with TRBJ1-1, with D perhaps matching TRBD1 (5 bases). Germline CDR1 and CDR2: SGHNT and YENEEA. CDR3 length: 16 residues. Trimming cost V 0 bases and J 3 bases, with 14 bases left between them. The CDR3 DNA is TGTGCCAGCAGCTTAGATGGTCGGGACGGGGACACTGAAGCTTTCTTT. The encoded protein is CASSLDGRDGDTEAFF.

By share of the sample, this clonotype is medium-sized. The rearrangement uses TRBV29-1 and TRBJ1-1, with 8 bases identical to TRBD1. Germline V CDR1 and CDR2: SQVTM, ANQGSEA. The CDR3 consists of 13 residues. After removal of 7 bases from V and 7 bases from J, the junction contained 11 bases not matched to a gene. The CDR3 sequence is CSAARDRSSEAFF. CDR3 DNA sequence: TGCAGCGCCGCCAGGGACAGGAGCAGTGAAGCTTTCTTT.

This clonotype was seen at least ten times. V gene TRBV18 combines with J gene TRBJ2-2; D ambiguous. The CDR3 totals 14 residues. Germline V gene data show CDR1 as KGHSH and CDR2 as LQKENI. V was clipped by 3 bases and J by 3 bases, with 8 bases between them. The CDR3 nucleotides read TGTGCCAGCTCACCTCGAAGGGACACCGGGGAGCTGTTTTTT. Residues: CASSPRRDTGELFF.

This clonotype was detected ten times or more. The genes are TRBV6-2 or TRBV6-3 and TRBJ2-2; D is undetermined. Between the trimmed V and J ends, which lost 7 bases and 2 bases, there was a span of 8 bases. There are 13 residues in the CDR3. Germline V gene data show CDR1 as MNHEY and CDR2 as SVGEGT. The CDR3 DNA sequence: TGTGCCAGCACTCGCAGTAACACCGGGGAGCTGTTTTTT. Amino acids: CASTRSNTGELFF.

Ten or more counts support this clonotype. This sequence joins TRBV27 and TRBJ2-7; 9 bases line up with TRBD1. V lost 0 bases to trimming and J lost 1 base; unmatched junction nucleotides: 7. The CDR3 totals 17 residues. CDR1 and CDR2 from the germline V gene are MNHEY and SMNVEV (reference sequence). The chain's CDR3 is CASSLSNRGRRSYEQYF. CDR3 in DNA: TGTGCCAGCAGTTTATCCAACAGGGGGCGGCGGTCCTACGAGCAGTACTTC.

This clonotype turned up a few times. The chain is built from TRBV12-3 or TRBV12-4 and TRBJ2-3, with TRBD1 matching 7 bases. The CDR3 runs 16 residues. After removal of 3 bases from V and 2 bases from J, the junction contained 8 bases not matched to a gene. DNA of the CDR3: TGTGCCAGCAGTTTCCCGGGACAGAAAGACACAGATACGCAGTATTTT. This gives the protein CASSFPGQKDTDTQYF.

In this sample, this clonotype turned up many times. The chain has TRBV20-1 and TRBJ2-7; 7 bases fit TRBD2. After removal of 5 bases from V and 6 bases from J, the junction contained 7 bases not matched to a gene. Per germline, CDR1 DFQATT and CDR2 SNEGSKA (reference sequence). The CDR3 length is 12 residues. The CDR3 sequence is CSASRLAVEQYF. The CDR3 nucleotides read TGCAGTGCTTCTAGACTAGCTGTCGAGCAGTACTTC.